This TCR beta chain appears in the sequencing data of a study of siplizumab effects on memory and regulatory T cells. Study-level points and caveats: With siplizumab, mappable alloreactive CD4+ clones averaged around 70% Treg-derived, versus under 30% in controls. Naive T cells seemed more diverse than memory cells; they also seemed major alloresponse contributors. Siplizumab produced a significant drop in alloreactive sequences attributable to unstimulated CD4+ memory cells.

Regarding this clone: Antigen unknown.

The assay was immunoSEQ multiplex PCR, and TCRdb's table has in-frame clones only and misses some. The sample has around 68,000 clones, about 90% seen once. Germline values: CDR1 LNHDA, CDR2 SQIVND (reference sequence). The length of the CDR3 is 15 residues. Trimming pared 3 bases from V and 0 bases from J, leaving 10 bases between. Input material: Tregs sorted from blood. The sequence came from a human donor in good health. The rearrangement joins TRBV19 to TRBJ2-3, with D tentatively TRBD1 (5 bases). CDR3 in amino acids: CASSMGRISTDTQYF. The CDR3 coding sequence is TGTGCCAGTAGTATGGGGCGGATAAGCACAGATACGCAGTATTTT.